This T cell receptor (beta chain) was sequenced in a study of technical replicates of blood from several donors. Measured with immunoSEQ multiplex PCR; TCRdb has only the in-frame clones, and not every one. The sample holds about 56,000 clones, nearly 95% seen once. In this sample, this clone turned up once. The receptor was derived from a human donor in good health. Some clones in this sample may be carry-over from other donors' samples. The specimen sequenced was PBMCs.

CDR3 DNA sequence: TGTGCCAGCAGGAGACGTACGGGAGAGACCCAGTACTTC. Residues: CASRRRTGETQYF. The chain employs TRBV14 and TRBJ2-5; D remains unclear. Between the trimmed V and J ends, which lost 6 bases and 4 bases, there was a span of 12 bases. The CDR3 consists of 13 residues. Germline CDR1 is SGHDN and CDR2 is FVKESK.